Shown below are 6 T cell receptor beta chains from a single sample sequenced in a study of shared clonotypes between healthy human individuals. Clones were read by immunoSEQ multiplex PCR, and TCRdb kept only the in-frame ones, dropping some. The sample holds about 2 million clones, 85% to 95% seen once. Specimen: naive CD4+ T cells sorted from blood. Specified subset: CD45RA+ positively selected. The receptors derive from a man between 18 and 35 years old in good health.

V and J are TRBV5-1 and TRBJ2-3; 11 bases match TRBD1. Unmatched junction bases numbered 7, after V lost 4 bases and J lost 3 bases. Germline V gives CDR1 SGHRS, CDR2 YFSETQ. There are 16 residues in the CDR3. The CDR3 DNA reads TGCGCCAGCAGCGGAGGGGACAGGGGGTTTACAGATACGCAGTATTTT. Amino acids: CASSGGDRGFTDTQYF.

The rearrangement joins TRBV30 to TRBJ2-1; D perhaps matches TRBD1 (6 bases). Trimming removed 0 bases from V and 2 bases from J, with 11 bases in between. This CDR3 has 15 amino acids. Germline-derived CDR1 and CDR2 are GTSNPN and SVGIG (reference sequence). The CDR3 DNA follows: TGTGCCTGGAGTGTACTCAGGGGTACCTACAATGAGCAGTTCTTC. Protein: CAWSVLRGTYNEQFF.

This rearrangement joins TRBV10-3 to TRBJ2-7; 12 bases align to TRBD2. CDR1 and CDR2 from the germline V gene are ENHRY and SYGVKD. With 0 bases clipped from V and 4 bases from J, the junction kept 4 bases outside the gene matches. The CDR3 sequence is 16 residues long. The CDR3 protein is CAISESGLAGLYEQYF. CDR3 in DNA: TGTGCCATCAGTGAGTCTGGACTAGCGGGGCTATACGAGCAGTACTTC.

V and J are TRBV9 and TRBJ1-3; no firm D call. The V gene's germline CDR1 is SGDLS and CDR2 YYNGEE. The CDR3 sequence is 17 residues long. Trimming took 2 bases from V and 0 from J, leaving 15 bases between them. The CDR3 DNA follows: TGTGCCAGCAGCGTCGGCGGACTCGGATTCTCTGGAAACACCATATATTTT. Its protein product is CASSVGGLGFSGNTIYF.

This chain connects TRBV5-5 to TRBJ2-7; 10 nucleotides align to TRBD2. The CDR3 extends over 15 amino acids. The germline gives CDR1 SGHKS, CDR2 YYEKEE (reference sequence). The V and J ends lost 4 bases and 6 bases, in that order; junction bases with no gene match: 10. CDR3 residues: CASSTFLAGGSEQYF. As DNA, the CDR3 is TGTGCCAGCAGCACATTCTTAGCGGGAGGATCCGAGCAGTACTTC.

The chain has TRBV5-4 and TRBJ2-2; TRBD2 is a possible D gene (5 bases). This CDR3 is 13 amino acids long. Trimming removed 4 bases at V and 7 bases at J, with 11 bases between. Germline CDR1 and CDR2: SGHNT and YYREEE (reference sequence). CDR3 DNA: TGTGCCAGCAGCCCTGGACTTCGCGGGGAGCTGTTTTTT. Protein product: CASSPGLRGELFF.